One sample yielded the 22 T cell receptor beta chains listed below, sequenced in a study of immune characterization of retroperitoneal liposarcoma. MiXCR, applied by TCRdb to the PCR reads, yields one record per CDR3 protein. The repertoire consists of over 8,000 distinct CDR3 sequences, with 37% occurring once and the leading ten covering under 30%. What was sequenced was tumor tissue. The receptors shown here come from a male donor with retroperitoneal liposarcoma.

CDR3 bases: TGTGCCATCAGTGAGTCAGTGCGGGGGAATGAGCAGTTCTTC. Its translation is CAISESVRGNEQFF. This chain links TRBV10-3 with TRBJ2-1; 7 bases fit TRBD2. There are 14 residues in the CDR3. Per germline, CDR1 ENHRY and CDR2 SYGVKD. With 0 bases clipped from V and 7 bases from J, the junction kept 3 bases outside the gene matches.

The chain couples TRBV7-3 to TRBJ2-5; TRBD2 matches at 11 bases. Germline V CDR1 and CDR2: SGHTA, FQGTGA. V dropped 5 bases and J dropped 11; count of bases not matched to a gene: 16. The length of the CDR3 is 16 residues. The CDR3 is CASSPIGLAGGNEQYF. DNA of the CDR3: TGTGCCAGCAGCCCAATTGGACTAGCGGGTGGCAATGAGCAGTACTTC. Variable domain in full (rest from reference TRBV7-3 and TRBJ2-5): GAGVSQTPSNKVTEKGKYVELRCDPISGHTALYWYRQSLGQGPEFLIYFQGTGAADDSGLPNDRFFAVRPEGSVSTLKIQRTERGDSAVYLCASSPIGLAGGNEQYFGPGTRLLVL.

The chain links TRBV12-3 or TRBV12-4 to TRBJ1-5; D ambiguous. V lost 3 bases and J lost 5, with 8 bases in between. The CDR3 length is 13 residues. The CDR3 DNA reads TGTGCCAGCAGTTTGACTGAACATCAGCCCCAGCATTTT. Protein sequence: CASSLTEHQPQHF.

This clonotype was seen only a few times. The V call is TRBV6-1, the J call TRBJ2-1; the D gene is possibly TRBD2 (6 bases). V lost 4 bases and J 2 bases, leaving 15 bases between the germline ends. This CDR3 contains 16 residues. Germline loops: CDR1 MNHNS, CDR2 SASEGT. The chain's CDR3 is CASSGAWGRTYNEQFF. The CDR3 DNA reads TGTGCCAGCAGTGGTGCTTGGGGGAGGACCTACAATGAGCAGTTCTTC.

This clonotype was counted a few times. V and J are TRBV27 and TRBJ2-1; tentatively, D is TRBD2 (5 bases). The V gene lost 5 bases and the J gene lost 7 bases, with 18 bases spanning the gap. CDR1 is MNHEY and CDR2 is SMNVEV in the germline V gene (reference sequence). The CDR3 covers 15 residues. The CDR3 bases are TGTGCCAGCAGTCAAACTAGAGACGGACTGAATGAGCAGTTCTTC. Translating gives CASSQTRDGLNEQFF.

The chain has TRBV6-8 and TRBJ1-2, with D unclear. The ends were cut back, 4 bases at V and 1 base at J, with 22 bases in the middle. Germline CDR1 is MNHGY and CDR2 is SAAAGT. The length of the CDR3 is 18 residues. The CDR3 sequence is CASSSSGVGRKNNYGYTF. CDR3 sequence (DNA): TGTGCCAGCAGTTCCTCTGGGGTGGGTCGTAAAAATAACTATGGCTACACCTTC.

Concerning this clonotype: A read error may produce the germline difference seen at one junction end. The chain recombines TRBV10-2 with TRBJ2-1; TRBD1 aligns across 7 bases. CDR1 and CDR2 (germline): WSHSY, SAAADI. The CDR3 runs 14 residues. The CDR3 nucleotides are TGCGCCAGCACCGAGGACAGGACTTACACTGAGCAGTTCTTC. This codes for CASTEDRTYTEQFF.

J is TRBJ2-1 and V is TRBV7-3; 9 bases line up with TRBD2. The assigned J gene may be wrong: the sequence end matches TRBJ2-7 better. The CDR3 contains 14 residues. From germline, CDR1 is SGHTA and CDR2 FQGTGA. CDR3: CASSLAGGAYEQYF. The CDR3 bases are TGTGCCAGCAGCTTAGCGGGAGGGGCTTACGAGCAGTACTTC.

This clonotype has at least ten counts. The DNA for the CDR3 is TGTGCCAGCAGTGAAAGCGGGATGGCGGGAGAGACCCAGTACTTC. Its protein is CASSESGMAGETQYF. The V and J genes are TRBV6-1 and TRBJ2-5; TRBD2 aligns across 7 bases. After removal of 2 bases from V and 4 bases from J, the junction contained 7 bases not matched to a gene. Germline V gives CDR1 MNHNS, CDR2 SASEGT. The CDR3 length is 15 residues.

The chain's CDR3 is CASSETRMSTDTQYF. DNA for the CDR3: TGTGCCAGCAGCGAGACAAGGATGAGCACAGATACGCAGTATTTT. The chain employs TRBV6-8 and TRBJ2-3; D not resolved. The germline V and J ends were trimmed by 6 bases and 0 bases, with 13 bases remaining between them. Germline assignment: CDR1 MNHGY and CDR2 SAAAGT. This CDR3 spans 15 amino acids.

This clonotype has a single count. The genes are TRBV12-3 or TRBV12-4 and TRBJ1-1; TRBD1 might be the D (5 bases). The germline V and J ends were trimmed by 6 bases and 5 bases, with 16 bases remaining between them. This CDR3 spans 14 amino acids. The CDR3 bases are TGTGCCAGCAGCCGCGGTGGGGCGGGGACTGAAGCTTTCTTT. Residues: CASSRGGAGTEAFF.

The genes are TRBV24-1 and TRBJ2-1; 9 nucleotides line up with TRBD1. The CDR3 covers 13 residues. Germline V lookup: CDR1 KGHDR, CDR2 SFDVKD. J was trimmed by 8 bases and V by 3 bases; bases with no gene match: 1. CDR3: CATSDHRGHEQFF. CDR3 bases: TGTGCCACCAGTGATCACAGGGGGCATGAGCAGTTCTTC.

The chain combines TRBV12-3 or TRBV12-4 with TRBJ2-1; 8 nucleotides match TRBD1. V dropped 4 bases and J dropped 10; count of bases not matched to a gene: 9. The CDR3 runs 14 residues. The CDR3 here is CASSSPGQADEQFF. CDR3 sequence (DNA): TGTGCCAGCAGTTCGCCGGGACAGGCGGACGAGCAGTTCTTC.

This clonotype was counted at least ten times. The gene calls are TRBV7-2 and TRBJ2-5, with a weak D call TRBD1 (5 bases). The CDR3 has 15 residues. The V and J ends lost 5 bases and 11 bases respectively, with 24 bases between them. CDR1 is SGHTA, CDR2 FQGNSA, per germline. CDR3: CASSPPGNLYNEQYF. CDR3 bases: TGTGCCAGCAGCCCCCCAGGGAACCTATACAATGAGCAGTACTTC.

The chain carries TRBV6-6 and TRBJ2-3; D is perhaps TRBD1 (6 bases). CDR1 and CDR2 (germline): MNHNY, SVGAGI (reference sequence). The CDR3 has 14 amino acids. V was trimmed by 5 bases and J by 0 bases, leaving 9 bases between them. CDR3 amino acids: CASSIGQSTDTQYF. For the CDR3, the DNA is TGTGCCAGCAGTATTGGACAGAGCACAGATACGCAGTATTTT.

The DNA for the CDR3 is TGTGCCAGCAGTTATTTCAGCGGGAGGGCAACAGATACGCAGTATTTT. Encoded protein: CASSYFSGRATDTQYF. This chain uses TRBV6-1 with TRBJ2-3, with TRBD2 matching 10 bases. The CDR3 contains 16 residues. The ends lost 5 bases at V and 3 bases at J; junction bases unmatched: 8. Per germline, CDR1 MNHNS and CDR2 SASEGT.

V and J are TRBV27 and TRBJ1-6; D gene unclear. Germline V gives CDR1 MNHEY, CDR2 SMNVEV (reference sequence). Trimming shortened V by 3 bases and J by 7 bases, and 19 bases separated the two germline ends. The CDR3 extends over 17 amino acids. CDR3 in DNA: TGTGCCAGCAGTTTCGGTCGTCCGGGCAGGTTAAATTCACCCCTCCACTTT. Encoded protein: CASSFGRPGRLNSPLHF.

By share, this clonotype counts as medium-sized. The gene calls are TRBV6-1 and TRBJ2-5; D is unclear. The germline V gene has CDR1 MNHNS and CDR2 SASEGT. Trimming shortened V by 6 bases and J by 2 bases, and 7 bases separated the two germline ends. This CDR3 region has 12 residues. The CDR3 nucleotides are TGTGCCAGCAGGCTGAATCAAGAGACCCAGTACTTC. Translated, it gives CASRLNQETQYF.

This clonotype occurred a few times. The CDR3 DNA follows: TGTGCCAGCAGTTTATCGTTGTCGGGTGTAATCCATGAGCAGTTCTTC. Amino acid sequence: CASSLSLSGVIHEQFF. V gene TRBV27 combines with J gene TRBJ2-1; D is unclear. Germline V lookup: CDR1 MNHEY, CDR2 SMNVEV (reference sequence). This CDR3 spans 16 amino acids. Trimming shortened V by 0 bases and J by 8 bases, and 17 bases separated the two germline ends.

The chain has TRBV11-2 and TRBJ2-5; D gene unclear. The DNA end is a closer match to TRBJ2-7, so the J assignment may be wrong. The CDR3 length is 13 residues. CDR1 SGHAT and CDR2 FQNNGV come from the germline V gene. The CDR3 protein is CASSRHTYYEQYF. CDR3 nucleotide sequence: TGTGCCAGCAGCCGACACACCTACTACGAGCAGTACTTC.

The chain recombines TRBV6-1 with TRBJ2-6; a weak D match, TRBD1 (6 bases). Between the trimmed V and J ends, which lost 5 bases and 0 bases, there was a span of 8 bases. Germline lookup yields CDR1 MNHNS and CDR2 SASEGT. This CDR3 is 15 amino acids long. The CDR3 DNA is TGTGCCAGCAGTAAGGGACACTCTGGGGCCAACGTCCTGACTTTC. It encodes CASSKGHSGANVLTF.

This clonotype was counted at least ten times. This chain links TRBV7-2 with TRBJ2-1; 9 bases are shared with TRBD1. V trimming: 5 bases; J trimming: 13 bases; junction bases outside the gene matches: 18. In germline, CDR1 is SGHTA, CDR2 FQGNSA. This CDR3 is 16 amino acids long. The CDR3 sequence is CASSRTGVPQQETQFF. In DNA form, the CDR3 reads TGTGCCAGCAGCCGGACAGGGGTCCCCCAACAAGAGACCCAGTTCTTC.